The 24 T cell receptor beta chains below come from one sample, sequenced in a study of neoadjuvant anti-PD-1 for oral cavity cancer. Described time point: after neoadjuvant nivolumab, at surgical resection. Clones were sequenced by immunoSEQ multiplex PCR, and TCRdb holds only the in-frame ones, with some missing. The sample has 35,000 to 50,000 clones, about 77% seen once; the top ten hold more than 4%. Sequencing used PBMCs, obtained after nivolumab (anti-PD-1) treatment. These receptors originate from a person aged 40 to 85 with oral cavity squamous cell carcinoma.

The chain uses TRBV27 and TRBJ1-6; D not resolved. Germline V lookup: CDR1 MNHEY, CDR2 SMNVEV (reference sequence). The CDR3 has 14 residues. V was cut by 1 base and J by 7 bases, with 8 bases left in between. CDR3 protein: CASSLFNVNSPLHF. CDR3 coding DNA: TGTGCCAGCAGTTTATTTAACGTGAATTCACCCCTCCACTTT.

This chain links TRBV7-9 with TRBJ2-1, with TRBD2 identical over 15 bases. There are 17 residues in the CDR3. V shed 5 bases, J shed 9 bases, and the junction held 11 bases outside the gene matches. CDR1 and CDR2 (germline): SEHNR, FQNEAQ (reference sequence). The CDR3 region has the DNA TGTGCCAGCAGCCCCTACCGGACTAGCGGGAGGGGGGCTGAGCAGTTCTTC. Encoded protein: CASSPYRTSGRGAEQFF.

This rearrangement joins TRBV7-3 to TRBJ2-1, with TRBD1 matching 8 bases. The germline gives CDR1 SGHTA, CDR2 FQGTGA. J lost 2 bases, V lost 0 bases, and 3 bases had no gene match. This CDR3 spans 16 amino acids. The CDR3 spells CASSLTRTGPYNEQFF. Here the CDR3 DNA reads TGTGCCAGCAGCTTAACGAGGACAGGGCCCTACAATGAGCAGTTCTTC.

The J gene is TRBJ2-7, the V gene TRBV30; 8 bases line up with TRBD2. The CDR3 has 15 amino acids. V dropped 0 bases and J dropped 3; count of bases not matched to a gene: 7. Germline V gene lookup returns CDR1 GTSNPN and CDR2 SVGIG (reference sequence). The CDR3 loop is CAWSVRRAGDYEQYF. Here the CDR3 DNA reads TGTGCCTGGAGTGTACGCAGAGCGGGAGACTACGAGCAGTACTTC. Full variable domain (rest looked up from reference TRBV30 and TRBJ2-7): SQTIHQWPATLVQPVGSPLSLECTVEGTSNPNLYWYRQAAGRGLQLLFYSVGIGQISSEVPQNLSASRPQDRQFILSSKKLLLSDSGFYLCAWSVRRAGDYEQYFGPGTRLTVT.

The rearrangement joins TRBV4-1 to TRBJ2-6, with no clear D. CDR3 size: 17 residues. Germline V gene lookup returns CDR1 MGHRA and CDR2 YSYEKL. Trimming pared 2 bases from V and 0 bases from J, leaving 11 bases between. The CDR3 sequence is CASSQIGLSSGANVLTF. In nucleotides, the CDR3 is TGCGCCAGCAGCCAAATAGGCCTTAGCTCTGGGGCCAACGTCCTGACTTTC.

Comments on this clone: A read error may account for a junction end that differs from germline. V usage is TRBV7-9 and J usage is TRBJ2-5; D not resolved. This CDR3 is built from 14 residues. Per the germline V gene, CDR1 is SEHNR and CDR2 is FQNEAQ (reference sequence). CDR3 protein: CASSSPKTQEPQYF. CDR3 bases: TGTGCCAGCAGCTCACCAAAAACCCAAGAGCCCCAGTACTTC.

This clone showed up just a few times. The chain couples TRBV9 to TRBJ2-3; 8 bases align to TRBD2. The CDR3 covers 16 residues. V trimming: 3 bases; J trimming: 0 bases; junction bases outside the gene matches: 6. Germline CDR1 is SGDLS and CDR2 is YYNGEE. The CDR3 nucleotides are TGTGCCAGCAGCGGGGGTAGCGGGGTCAGCACAGATACGCAGTATTTT. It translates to CASSGGSGVSTDTQYF. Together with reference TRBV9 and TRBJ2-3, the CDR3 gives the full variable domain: DSGVTQTPKHLITATGQRVTLRCSPRSGDLSVYWYQQSLDQGLQFLIQYYNGEERAKGNILERFSAQQFPDLHSELNLSSLELGDSALYFCASSGGSGVSTDTQYFGPGTRLTVL.

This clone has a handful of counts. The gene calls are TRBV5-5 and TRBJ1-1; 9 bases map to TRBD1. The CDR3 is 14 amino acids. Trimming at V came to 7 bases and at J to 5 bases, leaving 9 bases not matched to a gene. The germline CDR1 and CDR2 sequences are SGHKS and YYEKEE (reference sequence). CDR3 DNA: TGTGCCAGCTTGGGCGGGACAGGGAGGACTGAAGCTTTCTTT. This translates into CASLGGTGRTEAFF.

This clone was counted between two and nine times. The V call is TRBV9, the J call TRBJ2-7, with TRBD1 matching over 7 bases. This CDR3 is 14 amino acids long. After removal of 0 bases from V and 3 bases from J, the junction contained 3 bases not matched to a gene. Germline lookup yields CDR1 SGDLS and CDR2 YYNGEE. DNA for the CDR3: TGTGCCAGCAGCGTAGGGACAGGCCACTACGAGCAGTACTTC. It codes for CASSVGTGHYEQYF.

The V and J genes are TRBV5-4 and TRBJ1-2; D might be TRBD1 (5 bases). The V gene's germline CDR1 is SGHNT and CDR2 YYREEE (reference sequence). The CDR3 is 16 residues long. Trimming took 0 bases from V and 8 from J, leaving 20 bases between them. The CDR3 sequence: CASSLVGWQGRNGYTF. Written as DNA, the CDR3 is TGTGCCAGCAGCTTGGTGGGGTGGCAGGGTAGGAACGGCTACACCTTC.

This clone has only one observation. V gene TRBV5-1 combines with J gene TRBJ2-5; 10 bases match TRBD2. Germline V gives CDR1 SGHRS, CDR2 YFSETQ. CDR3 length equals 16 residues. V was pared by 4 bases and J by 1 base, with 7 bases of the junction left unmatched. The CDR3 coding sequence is TGCGCCAGCAGCCTGGGTCCTAGCGGGGGCCAAGAGACCCAGTACTTC. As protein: CASSLGPSGGQETQYF. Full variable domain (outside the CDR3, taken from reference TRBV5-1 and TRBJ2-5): KAGVTQTPRYLIKTRGQQVTLSCSPISGHRSVSWYQQTPGQGLQFLFEYFSETQRNKGNFPGRFSGRQFSNSRSEMNVSTLELGDSALYLCASSLGPSGGQETQYFGPGTRLLVL.

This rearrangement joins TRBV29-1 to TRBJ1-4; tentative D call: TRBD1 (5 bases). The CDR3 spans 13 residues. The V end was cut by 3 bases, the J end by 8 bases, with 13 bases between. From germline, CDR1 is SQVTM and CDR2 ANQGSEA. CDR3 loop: CSVEGPEREKLFF. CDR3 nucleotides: TGCAGCGTTGAGGGGCCCGAGAGGGAAAAACTGTTTTTT.

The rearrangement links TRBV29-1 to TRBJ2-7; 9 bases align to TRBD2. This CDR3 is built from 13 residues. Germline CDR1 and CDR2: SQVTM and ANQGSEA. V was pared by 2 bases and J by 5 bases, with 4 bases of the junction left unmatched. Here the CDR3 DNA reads TGCAGCGTTGAACCTAGCGGGAAAGACGAGCAGTACTTC. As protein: CSVEPSGKDEQYF.

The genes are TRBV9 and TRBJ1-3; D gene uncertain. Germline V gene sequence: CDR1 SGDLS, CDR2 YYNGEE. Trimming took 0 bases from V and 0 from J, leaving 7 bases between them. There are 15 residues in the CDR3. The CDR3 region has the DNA TGTGCCAGCAGCGTAGGAGATAGCTCTGGAAACACCATATATTTT. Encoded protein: CASSVGDSSGNTIYF.

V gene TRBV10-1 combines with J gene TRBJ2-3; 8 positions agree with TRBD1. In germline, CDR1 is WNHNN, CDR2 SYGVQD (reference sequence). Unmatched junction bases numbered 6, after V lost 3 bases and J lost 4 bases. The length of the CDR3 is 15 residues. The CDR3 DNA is TGCGCCAGCAGTGAAGGGGACAGGTCCGCAGATACGCAGTATTTT. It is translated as CASSEGDRSADTQYF.

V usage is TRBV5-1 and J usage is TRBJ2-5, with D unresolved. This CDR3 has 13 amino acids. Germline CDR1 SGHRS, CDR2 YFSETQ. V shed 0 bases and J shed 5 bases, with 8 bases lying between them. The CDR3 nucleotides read TGCGCCAGCAGCTTGGGTGGAAGTGAGACCCAGTACTTC. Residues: CASSLGGSETQYF.

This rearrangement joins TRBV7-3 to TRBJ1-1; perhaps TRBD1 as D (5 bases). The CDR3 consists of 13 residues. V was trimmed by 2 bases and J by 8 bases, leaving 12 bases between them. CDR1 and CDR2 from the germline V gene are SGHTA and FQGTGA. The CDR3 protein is CASSLGLGAEAFF. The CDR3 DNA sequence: TGTGCCAGCAGCTTAGGGTTAGGGGCCGAAGCTTTCTTT.

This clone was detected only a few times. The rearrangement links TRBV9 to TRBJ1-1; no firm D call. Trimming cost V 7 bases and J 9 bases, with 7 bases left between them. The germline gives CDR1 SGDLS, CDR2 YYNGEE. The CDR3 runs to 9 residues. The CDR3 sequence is CASGEKAFF. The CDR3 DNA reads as TGTGCCAGCGGGGAAAAAGCTTTCTTT.

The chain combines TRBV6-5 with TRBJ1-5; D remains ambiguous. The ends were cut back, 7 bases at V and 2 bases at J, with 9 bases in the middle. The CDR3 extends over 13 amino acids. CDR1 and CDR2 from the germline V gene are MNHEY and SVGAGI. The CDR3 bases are TGTGCCAGCACTATAGCTGGCAATCAGCCCCAGCATTTT. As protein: CASTIAGNQPQHF.

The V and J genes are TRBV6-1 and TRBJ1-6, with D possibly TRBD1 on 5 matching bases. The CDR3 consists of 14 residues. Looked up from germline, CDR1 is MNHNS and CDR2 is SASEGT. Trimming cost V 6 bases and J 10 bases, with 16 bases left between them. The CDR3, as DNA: TGTGCCAGCAGGGAGGGGAGTGAGGGCTCACCCCTCCACTTT. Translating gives CASREGSEGSPLHF.

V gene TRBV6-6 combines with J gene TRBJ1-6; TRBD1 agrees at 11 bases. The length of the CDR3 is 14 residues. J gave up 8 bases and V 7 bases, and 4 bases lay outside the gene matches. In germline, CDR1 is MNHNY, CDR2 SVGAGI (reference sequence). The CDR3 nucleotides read TGTGCCAGCACCGGACAGGGGGCTGATTCACCCCTCCACTTT. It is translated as CASTGQGADSPLHF.

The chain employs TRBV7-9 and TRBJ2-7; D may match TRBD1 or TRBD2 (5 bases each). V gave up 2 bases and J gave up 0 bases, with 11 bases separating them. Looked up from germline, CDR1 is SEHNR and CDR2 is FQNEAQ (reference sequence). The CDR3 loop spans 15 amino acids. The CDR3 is CASSLWVGPSYEQYF. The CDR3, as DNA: TGTGCCAGCAGCTTATGGGTGGGACCCTCCTACGAGCAGTACTTC.

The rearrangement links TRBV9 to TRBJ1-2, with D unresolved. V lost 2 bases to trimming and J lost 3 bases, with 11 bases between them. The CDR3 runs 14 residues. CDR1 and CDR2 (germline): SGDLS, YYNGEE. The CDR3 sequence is CASSVDSGDYGYTF. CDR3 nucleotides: TGTGCCAGCAGCGTGGACTCCGGAGACTATGGCTACACCTTC.

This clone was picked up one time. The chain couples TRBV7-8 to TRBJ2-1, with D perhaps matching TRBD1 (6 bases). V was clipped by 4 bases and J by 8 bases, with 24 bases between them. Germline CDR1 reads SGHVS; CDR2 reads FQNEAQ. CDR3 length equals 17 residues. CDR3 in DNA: TGTGCCAGCAGCTCCCACCCGGGACACGGGCGAAACCATGAGCAGTTCTTC. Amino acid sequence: CASSSHPGHGRNHEQFF.